One TCR beta chain is described in this entry. Its antigen is not identified. Unmatched junction bases numbered 7, after V lost 2 bases and J lost 2 bases. The germline V gene has CDR1 MNHNS and CDR2 SASEGT. This CDR3 region has 17 residues. Profiling relied on immunoSEQ multiplex PCR, and the TCRdb table lists in-frame clones only, not all of them. The sample holds around 25,000 clones; around 76% are singletons and the top ten take around 0.7%. The data were taken from a study of graft-versus-host responses after intestinal transplantation. For the study at large: The study gave all recipients anti-thymocyte globulin induction, then tacrolimus and steroids for 2 to 3 years.

The receptor was isolated from a human donor who received an intestinal transplant. This sequence joins TRBV6-1 and TRBJ2-3, with 10 nucleotides matching TRBD2. This specimen consisted of unstimulated CD4+ T cells sorted from spleen or lymph node cells, obtained before intestinal transplant. The CDR3 nucleotides read TGTGCCAGCAGTGAAAGAGCGGGAGGGACTCTCACAGATACGCAGTATTTT. Protein: CASSERAGGTLTDTQYF.